This T cell receptor (beta chain) is from a study of T cell responses to AZD1222 COVID-19 vaccine (dated by TCRdb to the early 2020s). About the investigation overall: TCR sequencing was performed for roughly 250 trial participants, of whom 200 to 220 were given two doses of AZD1222 and some 25 were given two doses of MenACWY control vaccine. Trial participants were enrolled by age into 18-55, 56-69 and 70-plus year subgroups, with approximately 150, 28 and 58 TCR-sequenced participants respectively.

Overall results and qualifications from the work: Participants were mostly white British and included more females than males, and it was suggested by the authors that clonal diversity may have been underestimated. Conclusions about previously exposed vaccinees are limited, since just five to seven AZD1222 recipients were seropositive for SARS-CoV-2 at baseline. Reportedly, close to half of the unique spike-specific TCRs recognized epitopes lying outside the regions that are mutated in the B.1.351 and B.1.1.7 variants. Because no day 14 peak-response samples were available, the repertoires could be characterized only after the peak T cell response. Vaccine-associated CD4 TCRs spanned the whole spike protein, with dominant responses in regions 160-218 and 743-854. After two AZD1222 doses, spike-specific TCR breadth and depth were significantly higher than at day 0 and than in MenACWY recipients. In the small 56-69-year group, the increase in depth fell short of significance, most likely because of low power.

The CDR3 regions of human TCRbeta chains were analyzed by immunosequencing. As for how the authors treated the data: TCRs in the repertoires were compared against a reference library of SARS-CoV-2-specific TCRs that had been generated with the MIRA antigen-specificity platform. Breadth was defined as the fraction of unique TCRs that were SARS-CoV-2-associated. Depth was defined as the fraction of total T cells that were SARS-CoV-2-associated. Using the MIRA data, each spike-specific TCR was assigned both to the spike region to which the TCR was reactive and to a CD4 or CD8 class. Log10-transformed breadth and depth values were compared by one-way ANOVA with Sidak's multiple comparisons tests. TCRdb obtained this table from immuneACCESS and retained in-frame rearrangements with V and J assigned. These tables miss some clones; where compared with another copy, unresolved V genes account for less than half of the shortfall, and the remainder is unexplained. Clone size and the V and J calls come from that table; the DNA yielded D and trimming. In all, the sample holds 100,000 to 150,000 clones, and over 75% of those were seen once. In total, the top ten clones hold 15% to 20% of the sample.

The CDR3 covers 16 residues, taking in both the cysteine and the phenylalanine. Only the CDR3 DNA is retained, 48 bases long and in frame from the first base. Germline trimming amounts to 0 bases on V and 0 bases on J, with 3 as the count of junction bases outside the gene matches. CDR1 and CDR2, per the germline V gene, are MGHRA and YSYEKL. Per the publication, the time point label means: baseline before first vaccination. Per the publication, the treatment or condition label means: meningococcal conjugate vaccine given as trial control. Samples from vaccinated people were obtained from the UK trials COV001 and COV002, which included a single-blind randomized controlled phase 2/3 trial of AZD1222 (ChAdOx1 nCoV-19) in healthy adults. For TCRbeta chain sequencing, PBMC samples were collected from trial participants at day 0 and at day 28 after the second dose. Note on this clone: Its antigen has not been determined. Base qualities were left out, and no much larger clone turns up one base away.

The sample in question was peripheral blood, obtained on day 0 of MenACWY control vaccination. The chain couples TRBV4-1 to TRBJ2-7; 9 bases in between match TRBD2. The source of this sequence is an adult in good health. The CDR3 sequence is CASSQEKREASYEQYF. The DNA sequence follows: TGCGCCAGCAGCCAAGAAAAGCGGGAGGCCTCCTACGAGCAGTACTTC.